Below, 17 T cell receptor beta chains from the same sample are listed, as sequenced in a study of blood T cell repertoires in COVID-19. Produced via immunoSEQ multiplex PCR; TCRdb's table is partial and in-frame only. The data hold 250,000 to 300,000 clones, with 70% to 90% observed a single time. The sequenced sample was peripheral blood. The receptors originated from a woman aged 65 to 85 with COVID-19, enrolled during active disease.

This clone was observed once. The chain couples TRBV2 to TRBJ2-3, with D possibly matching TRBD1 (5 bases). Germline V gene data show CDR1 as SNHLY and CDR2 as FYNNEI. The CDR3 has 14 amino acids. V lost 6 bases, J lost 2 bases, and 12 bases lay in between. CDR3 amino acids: CASSPDRLTDTQYF. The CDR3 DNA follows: TGTGCCAGCAGCCCTGACAGACTCACAGATACGCAGTATTTT.

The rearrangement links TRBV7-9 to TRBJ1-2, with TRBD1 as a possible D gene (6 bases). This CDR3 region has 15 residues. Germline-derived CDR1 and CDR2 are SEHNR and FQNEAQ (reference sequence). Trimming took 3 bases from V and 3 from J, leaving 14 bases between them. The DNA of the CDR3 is TGTGCCAGCAGCTTTTCCCGGGACAACCACTATGGCTACACCTTC. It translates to CASSFSRDNHYGYTF.

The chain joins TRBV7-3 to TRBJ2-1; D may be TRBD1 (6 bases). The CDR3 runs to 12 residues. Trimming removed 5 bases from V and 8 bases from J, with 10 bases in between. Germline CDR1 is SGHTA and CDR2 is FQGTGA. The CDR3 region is CASSPTGYEQFF. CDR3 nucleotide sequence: TGTGCCAGCAGCCCTACAGGGTATGAGCAGTTCTTC.

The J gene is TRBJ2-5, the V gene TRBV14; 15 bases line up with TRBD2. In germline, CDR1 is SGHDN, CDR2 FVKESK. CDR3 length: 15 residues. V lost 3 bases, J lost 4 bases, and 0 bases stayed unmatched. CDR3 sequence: CASSQGLAGGETQYF. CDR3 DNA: TGTGCCAGCAGCCAGGGACTAGCGGGGGGAGAGACCCAGTACTTC.

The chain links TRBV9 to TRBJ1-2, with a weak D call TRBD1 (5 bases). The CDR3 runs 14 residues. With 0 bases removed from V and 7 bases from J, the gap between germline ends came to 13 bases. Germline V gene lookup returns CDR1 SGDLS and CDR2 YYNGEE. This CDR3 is CASSVGQGGVGYTF. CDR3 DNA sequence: TGTGCCAGCAGCGTAGGGCAGGGTGGGGTTGGCTACACCTTC.

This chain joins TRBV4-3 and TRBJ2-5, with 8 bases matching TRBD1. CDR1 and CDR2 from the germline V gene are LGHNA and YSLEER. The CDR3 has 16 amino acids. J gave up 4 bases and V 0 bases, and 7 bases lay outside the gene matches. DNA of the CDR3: TGCGCCAGCAGCCAAGATCGGCAGGGGGCACCAGAGACCCAGTACTTC. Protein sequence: CASSQDRQGAPETQYF.

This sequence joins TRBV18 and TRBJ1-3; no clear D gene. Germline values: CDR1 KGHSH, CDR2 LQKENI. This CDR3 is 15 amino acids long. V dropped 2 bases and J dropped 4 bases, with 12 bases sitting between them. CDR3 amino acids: CASSPYDSAGNTIYF. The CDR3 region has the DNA TGTGCCAGCTCACCATACGACTCAGCGGGAAACACCATATATTTT.

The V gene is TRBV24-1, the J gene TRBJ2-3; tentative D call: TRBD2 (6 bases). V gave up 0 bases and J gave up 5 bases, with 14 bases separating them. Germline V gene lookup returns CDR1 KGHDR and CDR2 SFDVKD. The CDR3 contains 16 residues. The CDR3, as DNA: TGTGCCACCAGTGATTTGCTGTTTGGAGGGGTAGATACGCAGTATTTT. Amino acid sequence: CATSDLLFGGVDTQYF.

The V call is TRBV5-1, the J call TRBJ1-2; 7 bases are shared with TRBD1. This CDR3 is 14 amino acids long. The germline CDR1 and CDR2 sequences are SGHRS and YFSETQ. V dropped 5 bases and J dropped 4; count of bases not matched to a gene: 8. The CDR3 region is CASSPLGTAYGYTF. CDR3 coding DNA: TGCGCCAGCAGTCCGTTGGGGACAGCCTATGGCTACACCTTC.

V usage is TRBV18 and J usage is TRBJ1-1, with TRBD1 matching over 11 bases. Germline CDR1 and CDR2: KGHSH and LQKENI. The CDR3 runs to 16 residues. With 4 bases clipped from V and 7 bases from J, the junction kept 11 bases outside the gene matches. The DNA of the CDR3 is TGTGCCAGCTCACTACCACCCGGGACAGGGGGAGTTGAAGCTTTCTTT. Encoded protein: CASSLPPGTGGVEAFF.

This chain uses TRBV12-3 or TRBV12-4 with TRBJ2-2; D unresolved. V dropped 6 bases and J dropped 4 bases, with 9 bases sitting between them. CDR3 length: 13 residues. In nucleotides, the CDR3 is TGTGCCAGCAGCCCCCTCGGCACCGGGGAGCTGTTTTTT. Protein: CASSPLGTGELFF.

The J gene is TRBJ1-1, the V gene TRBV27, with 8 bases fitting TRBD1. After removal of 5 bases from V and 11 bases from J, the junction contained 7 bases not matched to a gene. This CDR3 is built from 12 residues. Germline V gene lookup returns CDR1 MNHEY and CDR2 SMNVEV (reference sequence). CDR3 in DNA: TGTGCCAGCAGTACCTCAGGGGGCGGCGCTTTCTTT. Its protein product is CASSTSGGGAFF.

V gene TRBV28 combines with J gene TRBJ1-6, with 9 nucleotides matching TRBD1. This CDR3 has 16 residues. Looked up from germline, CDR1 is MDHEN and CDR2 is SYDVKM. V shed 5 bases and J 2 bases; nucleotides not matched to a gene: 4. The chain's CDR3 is CASSPGTGTYNSPLHF. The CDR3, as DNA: TGTGCCAGCAGTCCCGGGACAGGGACCTATAATTCACCCCTCCACTTT.

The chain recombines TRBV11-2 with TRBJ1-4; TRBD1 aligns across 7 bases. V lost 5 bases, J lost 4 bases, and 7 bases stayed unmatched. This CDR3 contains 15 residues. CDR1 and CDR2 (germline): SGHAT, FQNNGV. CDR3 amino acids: CASSPRTGINEKLFF. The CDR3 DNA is TGTGCCAGCAGCCCTCGGACAGGAATTAATGAAAAACTGTTTTTT.

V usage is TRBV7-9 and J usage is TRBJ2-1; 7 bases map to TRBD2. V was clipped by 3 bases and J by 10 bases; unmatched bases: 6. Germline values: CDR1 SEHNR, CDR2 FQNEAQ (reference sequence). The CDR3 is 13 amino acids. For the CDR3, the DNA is TGTGCCAGCAGCTTGACTAGCCCGGGGGAGCAGTTCTTC. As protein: CASSLTSPGEQFF.

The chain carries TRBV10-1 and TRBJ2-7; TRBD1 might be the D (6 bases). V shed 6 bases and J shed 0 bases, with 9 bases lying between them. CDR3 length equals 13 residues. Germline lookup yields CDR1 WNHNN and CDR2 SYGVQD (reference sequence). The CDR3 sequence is CASSRDISYEQYF. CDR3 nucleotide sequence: TGCGCCAGCAGCCGGGACATCTCCTACGAGCAGTACTTC.

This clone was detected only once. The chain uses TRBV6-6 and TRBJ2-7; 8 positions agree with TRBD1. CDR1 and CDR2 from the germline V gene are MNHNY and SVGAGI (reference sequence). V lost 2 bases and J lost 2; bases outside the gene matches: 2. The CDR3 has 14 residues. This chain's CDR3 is CASSYGQGAYEQYF. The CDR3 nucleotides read TGTGCCAGCAGTTACGGACAGGGAGCCTACGAGCAGTACTTC.